This is a list of T cell receptor beta chains from one sample in a study of blood T cell repertoires in COVID-19. Clones were sequenced by immunoSEQ multiplex PCR, and TCRdb holds only the in-frame ones, with some missing. The table lists roughly 330,000 clones, 89% of them singletons, with nearly 6.5% in the top ten. Sequencing was done on a sample of peripheral blood. The source of these receptors is a young man who had recovered from COVID-19. The CDR3 runs from the conserved cysteine through the conserved F or W. The order of the fields is CDR3 length, J gene, clone size, D gene, V gene, CDR3 protein, CDR3 DNA. D genes are given only for firm matches. Size values are once, few and many counts, or a class for expanded clones, and some rows have none.

12,TRBJ1-2,once,.,TRBV19,CASTTGWDGYTF,TGTGCCAGTACCACAGGGTGGGATGGCTACACCTTC
13,TRBJ1-1,.,.,TRBV20-1,CSASITMNTEAFF,TGCAGTGCTAGTATCACAATGAACACTGAAGCTTTCTTT
14,TRBJ1-2,once,.,TRBV14,CASSQVRGTYGYTF,TGTGCCAGCAGCCAAGTACGGGGAACATATGGCTACACCTTC
13,TRBJ1-1,.,.,TRBV27,CASRTVGPEEAFF,TGTGCCAGCAGGACAGTGGGTCCGGAGGAAGCTTTCTTT
16,TRBJ2-1,.,TRBD1,TRBV7-3,CASSLGQGGSYNEQFF,TGTGCCAGCAGCTTAGGTCAAGGGGGCAGCTACAATGAGCAGTTCTTC
18,TRBJ1-4,.,TRBD1,TRBV14,CASSQDRGSFSTNEKLFF,TGTGCCAGCAGCCAAGACAGGGGGTCGTTTTCTACTAATGAAAAACTGTTTTTT
15,TRBJ1-1,.,.,TRBV6-5,CASSYNLGERTEAFF,TGTGCCAGCAGTTACAACCTCGGGGAGAGAACTGAAGCTTTCTTT
16,TRBJ2-3,.,.,TRBV7-9,CASSPTLGESTDTQYF,TGTGCCAGCAGCCCTACCCTGGGAGAGAGCACAGATACGCAGTATTTT
14,TRBJ1-4,.,TRBD1,TRBV15,CATRTGDFGEKLFF,TGTGCCACCCGGACAGGGGATTTTGGTGAAAAACTGTTTTTT
13,TRBJ1-1,.,.,TRBV4-1,CASSQGRGPEAFF,TGCGCCAGCAGCCAAGGGAGGGGCCCTGAAGCTTTCTTT
16,TRBJ2-6,.,TRBD2,TRBV7-8,CASRLRGVSGANVLTF,TGTGCCAGCCGCCTCCGGGGGGTCTCTGGGGCCAACGTCCTGACTTTC
16,TRBJ1-4,.,TRBD1,TRBV5-1,CASRPWGTGTNEKLFF,TGCGCCAGCAGACCCTGGGGGACAGGAACTAATGAAAAACTGTTTTTT
17,TRBJ2-5,.,TRBD2,TRBV4-3,CASSQDVRGAIEETQYF,TGCGCCAGCAGCCAAGACGTGCGGGGGGCGATAGAAGAGACCCAGTACTTC
14,TRBJ1-1,once,TRBD1,TRBV19,CASRMGTANTEAFF,TGTGCCAGTCGCATGGGGACAGCGAACACTGAAGCTTTCTTT
15,TRBJ2-7,once,TRBD2,TRBV7-9,CASSLTSLSSYEQYF,TGTGCCAGCAGCTTGACTAGCCTGAGCTCCTACGAGCAGTACTTC
15,TRBJ1-1,.,.,TRBV30,CAWSISGTPNTEAFF,TGTGCCTGGAGTATCTCCGGGACTCCGAACACTGAAGCTTTCTTT
15,TRBJ1-2,.,.,TRBV7-9,CASSLVDSANYGYTF,TGTGCCAGCAGCTTAGTCGACAGCGCTAACTATGGCTACACCTTC
15,TRBJ1-1,.,TRBD1,TRBV19,CATKNQDRGRTEAFF,TGTGCCACAAAAAACCAGGACAGGGGAAGAACTGAAGCTTTCTTT
15,TRBJ2-1,once,TRBD2,TRBV2,CASRYGTSPWNEQFF,TGTGCCAGCAGGTACGGGACTAGCCCGTGGAATGAGCAGTTCTTC
15,TRBJ2-7,.,TRBD1,TRBV7-2,CASSLYGQGNYEQYF,TGTGCCAGCAGCTTATACGGACAGGGGAACTACGAGCAGTACTTC
18,TRBJ1-2,.,TRBD1,TRBV27,CASSFFRDRGPSNYGYTF,TGTGCCAGCAGTTTTTTCCGGGACAGGGGCCCCTCTAACTATGGCTACACCTTC
13,TRBJ2-1,.,.,TRBV7-6,CASSFSTYNEQFF,TGTGCCAGCAGCTTTTCCACCTACAATGAGCAGTTCTTC
14,TRBJ1-2,.,TRBD1,TRBV6-6,CASVPRGPDYGYTF,TGTGCCAGCGTTCCCAGGGGGCCGGACTATGGCTACACCTTC
15,TRBJ1-2,.,.,TRBV3-1/TRBV3-2,CASSQDRSFHYGYTF,TGTGCCAGCAGCCAAGATCGGAGCTTTCACTATGGCTACACCTTC
14,TRBJ2-7,.,.,TRBV13,CASSLHSGSYEQYF,TGTGCCAGCAGCTTACACAGCGGTTCCTACGAGCAGTACTTC
15,TRBJ2-3,.,TRBD1,TRBV11-3,CASSPGQGAWDTQYF,TGTGCCAGCAGCCCGGGACAGGGGGCATGGGATACGCAGTATTTT
15,TRBJ2-1,.,TRBD2,TRBV5-1,CASSLRAGGPDEQFF,TGCGCCAGCAGCTTGCGGGCGGGAGGGCCCGATGAGCAGTTCTTC
16,TRBJ2-1,.,TRBD2,TRBV6-5,CASSYGSSGGAVEQFF,TGTGCCAGCAGTTACGGGTCTAGCGGGGGGGCCGTTGAGCAGTTCTTC
15,TRBJ2-3,.,.,TRBV9,CASSVGGSRTDTQYF,TGTGCCAGCAGCGTAGGTGGCTCCCGCACAGATACGCAGTATTTT
14,TRBJ1-6,.,.,TRBV29-1,CSVKTGSYNSPLHF,TGCAGCGTGAAAACAGGCTCCTATAATTCACCCCTCCACTTT
19,TRBJ2-1,.,TRBD2,TRBV3-1/TRBV3-2,CASSQEIRLAGELYNEQFF,TGTGCCAGCAGCCAGGAAATCCGCTTGGCGGGAGAACTCTACAATGAGCAGTTCTTC
16,TRBJ2-1,.,TRBD1,TRBV4-1,CASSQYRGEGYNEQFF,TGCGCCAGCAGCCAATACAGGGGGGAAGGATACAATGAGCAGTTCTTC
13,TRBJ2-1,.,TRBD1,TRBV27,CASRFTGEHEQFF,TGTGCCAGCAGGTTTACAGGGGAGCATGAGCAGTTCTTC
14,TRBJ2-5,.,.,TRBV5-5,CASSLGRYQETQYF,TGTGCCAGCAGCTTGGGCAGGTACCAAGAGACCCAGTACTTC
13,TRBJ2-7,few,TRBD1,TRBV11-1,CASSADRGHEQYF,TGTGCCAGCAGCGCTGACAGGGGACACGAGCAGTACTTC
18,TRBJ2-2,.,TRBD1,TRBV19,CASSIGRGPFSNTGELFF,TGTGCCAGTAGTATCGGAAGGGGGCCCTTCTCGAACACCGGGGAGCTGTTTTTT
13,TRBJ2-1,.,.,TRBV24-1,CATSQGQYNEQFF,TGTGCCACCAGTCAGGGGCAGTACAATGAGCAGTTCTTC
12,TRBJ1-1,.,.,TRBV3-1/TRBV3-2,CASSSGTMGAFF,TGTGCCAGCAGCTCCGGGACTATGGGAGCTTTCTTT
16,TRBJ1-1,.,.,TRBV13,CASSFRRALRNTEAFF,TGTGCCAGCAGCTTTAGGAGGGCGTTACGGAACACTGAAGCTTTCTTT
12,TRBJ1-1,.,.,TRBV10-3,CAIREGAGEAFF,TGTGCCATCAGGGAGGGTGCAGGTGAAGCTTTCTTT
11,TRBJ1-2,.,.,TRBV6-5,CASGPNRARTF,TGTGCCAGCGGGCCCAACAGGGCTAGGACCTTC
15,TRBJ2-7,.,TRBD1,TRBV19,CASSPGQGAAYEQYF,TGTGCCAGTAGTCCAGGACAGGGGGCCGCCTACGAGCAGTACTTC
14,TRBJ2-5,.,TRBD1,TRBV5-1,CASSRGQGKETQYF,TGCGCCAGCAGCCGGGGACAGGGGAAAGAGACCCAGTACTTC
13,TRBJ1-2,once,.,TRBV29-1,CSVDARRKEGYTF,TGCAGCGTTGATGCGCGACGAAAGGAGGGCTACACCTTC
16,TRBJ2-5,.,TRBD2,TRBV2,CASSGGLVAGQETQYF,TGTGCCAGCAGTGGAGGTCTAGTAGCGGGCCAAGAGACCCAGTACTTC
15,TRBJ2-1,.,TRBD2,TRBV18,CASSPKGLADNEQFF,TGTGCCAGCTCACCAAAGGGACTAGCAGACAATGAGCAGTTCTTC
11,TRBJ1-2,few,.,TRBV12-3/TRBV12-4,CASVQGHGYTF,TGTGCCAGCGTACAGGGACATGGCTACACCTTC
16,TRBJ2-1,.,.,TRBV9,CASSVSGTLAYNEQFF,TGTGCCAGCAGCGTCTCCGGGACTCTTGCCTACAATGAGCAGTTCTTC
13,TRBJ2-1,.,TRBD2,TRBV7-2,CASSRDYYNEQFF,TGTGCCAGCAGCAGGGACTATTACAATGAGCAGTTCTTC
14,TRBJ2-5,.,.,TRBV2,CASSVMTVKETQYF,TGTGCCAGCAGTGTTATGACAGTTAAAGAGACCCAGTACTTC
18,TRBJ2-5,.,.,TRBV3-1/TRBV3-2,CASSQDPSSDSTQETQYF,TGTGCCAGCAGCCAAGATCCTAGCTCAGACTCCACACAAGAGACCCAGTACTTC